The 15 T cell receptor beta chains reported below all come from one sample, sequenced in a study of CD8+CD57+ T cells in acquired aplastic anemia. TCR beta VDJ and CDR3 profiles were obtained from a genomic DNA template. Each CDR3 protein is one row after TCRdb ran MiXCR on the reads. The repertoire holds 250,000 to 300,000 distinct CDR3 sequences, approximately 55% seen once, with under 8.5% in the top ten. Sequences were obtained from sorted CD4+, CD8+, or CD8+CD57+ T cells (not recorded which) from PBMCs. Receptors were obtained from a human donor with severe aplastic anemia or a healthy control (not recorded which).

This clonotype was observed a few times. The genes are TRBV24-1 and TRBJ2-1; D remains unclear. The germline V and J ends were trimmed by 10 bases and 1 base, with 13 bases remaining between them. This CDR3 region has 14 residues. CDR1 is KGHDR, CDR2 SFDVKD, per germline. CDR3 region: CATSRGGSYNEQFF. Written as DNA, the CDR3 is TGTGCCACGTCTCGAGGTGGTTCCTACAATGAGCAGTTCTTC.

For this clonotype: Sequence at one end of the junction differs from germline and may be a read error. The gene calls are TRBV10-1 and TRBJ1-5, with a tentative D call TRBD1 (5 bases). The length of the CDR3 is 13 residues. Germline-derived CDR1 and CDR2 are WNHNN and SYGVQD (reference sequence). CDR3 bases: TGCGCCAGCATCGACAGCCGGAATCAGCCCCGGCATTTT. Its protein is CASIDSRNQPRHF.

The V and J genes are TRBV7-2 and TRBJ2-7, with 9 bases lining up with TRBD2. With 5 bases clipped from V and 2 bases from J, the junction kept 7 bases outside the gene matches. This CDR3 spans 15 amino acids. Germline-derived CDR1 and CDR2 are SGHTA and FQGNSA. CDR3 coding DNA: TGTGCCAGCAGCCTCTTAGCGGGAGCCACCTACGAGCAGTACTTC. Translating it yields CASSLLAGATYEQYF. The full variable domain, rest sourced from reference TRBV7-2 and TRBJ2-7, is GAGVSQSPSNKVTEKGKDVELRCDPISGHTALYWYRQSLGQGLEFLIYFQGNSAPDKSGLPSDRFSAERTGGSVSTLTIQRTQQEDSAVYLCASSLLAGATYEQYFGPGTRLTVT.

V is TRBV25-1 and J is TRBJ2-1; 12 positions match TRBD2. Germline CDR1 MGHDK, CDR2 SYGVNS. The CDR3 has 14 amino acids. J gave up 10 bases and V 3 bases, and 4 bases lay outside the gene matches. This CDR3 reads CASSDPSGGAEQFF. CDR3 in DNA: TGTGCCAGCAGTGACCCTAGCGGGGGGGCCGAGCAGTTCTTC.

The DNA of the CDR3 is TGTGCCAGTCGGGTTGGACTAGTAACAGATACGCAGTATTTT. Translation: CASRVGLVTDTQYF. The chain joins TRBV2 to TRBJ2-3; 7 bases match TRBD2. CDR3 length equals 14 residues. Germline V gives CDR1 SNHLY, CDR2 FYNNEI. Trimming cost V 9 bases and J 3 bases; bases outside gene matches: 9.

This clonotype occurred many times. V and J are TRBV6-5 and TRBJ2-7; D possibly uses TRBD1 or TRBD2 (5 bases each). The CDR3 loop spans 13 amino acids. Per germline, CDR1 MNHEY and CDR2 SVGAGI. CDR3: CASRNGGGGEQYF. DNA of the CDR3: TGTGCGTCCAGAAATGGCGGTGGGGGCGAGCAGTACTTC.

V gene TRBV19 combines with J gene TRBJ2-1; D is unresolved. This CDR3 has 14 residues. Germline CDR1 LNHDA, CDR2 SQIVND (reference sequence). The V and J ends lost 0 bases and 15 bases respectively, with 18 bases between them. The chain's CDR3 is CASSIDLSDPESFF. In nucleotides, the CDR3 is TGTGCCAGTAGTATAGATCTATCCGACCCAGAGTCGTTCTTC.

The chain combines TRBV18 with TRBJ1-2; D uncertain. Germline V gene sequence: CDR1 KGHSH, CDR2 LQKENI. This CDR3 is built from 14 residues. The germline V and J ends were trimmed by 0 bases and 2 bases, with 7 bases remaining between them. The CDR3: CASSPPQRNYGYTF. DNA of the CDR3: TGTGCCAGCTCACCACCGCAGAGGAACTATGGCTACACCTTC. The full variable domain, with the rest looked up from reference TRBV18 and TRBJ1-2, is NAGVMQNPRHLVRRRGQEARLRCSPMKGHSHVYWYRQLPEEGLKFMVYLQKENIIDESGMPKERFSAEFPKEGPSILRIQQVVRGDSAAYFCASSPPQRNYGYTFGSGTRLTVV.

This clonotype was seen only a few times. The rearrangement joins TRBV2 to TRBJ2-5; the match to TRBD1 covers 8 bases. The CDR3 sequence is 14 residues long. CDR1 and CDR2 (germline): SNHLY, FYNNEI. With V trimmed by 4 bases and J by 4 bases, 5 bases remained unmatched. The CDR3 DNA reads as TGTGCCAGCAGTGGACAGGGGCCGAGAGAGACCCAGTACTTC. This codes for CASSGQGPRETQYF.

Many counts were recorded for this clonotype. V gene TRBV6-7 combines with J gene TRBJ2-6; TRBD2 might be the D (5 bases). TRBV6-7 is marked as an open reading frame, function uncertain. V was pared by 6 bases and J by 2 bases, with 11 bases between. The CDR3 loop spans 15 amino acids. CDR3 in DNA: TGTGCCAGCAGCCTAGCTTACCCTGGGGCCAACGTCCTGACTTTC. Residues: CASSLAYPGANVLTF.

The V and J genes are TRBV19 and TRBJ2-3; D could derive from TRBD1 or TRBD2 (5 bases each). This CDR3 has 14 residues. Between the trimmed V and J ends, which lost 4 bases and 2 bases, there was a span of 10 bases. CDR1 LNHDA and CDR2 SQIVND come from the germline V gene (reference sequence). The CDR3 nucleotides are TGTGCCAGTAGTACGGGACCCAACACAGATACGCAGTATTTT. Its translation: CASSTGPNTDTQYF.

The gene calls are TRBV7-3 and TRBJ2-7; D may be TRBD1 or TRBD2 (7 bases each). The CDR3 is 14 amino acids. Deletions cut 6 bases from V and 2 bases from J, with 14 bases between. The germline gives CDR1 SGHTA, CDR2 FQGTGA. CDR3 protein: CASRGGGQTYEQYF. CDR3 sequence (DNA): TGTGCCAGCAGGGGAGGGGGCCAGACCTACGAGCAGTACTTC.

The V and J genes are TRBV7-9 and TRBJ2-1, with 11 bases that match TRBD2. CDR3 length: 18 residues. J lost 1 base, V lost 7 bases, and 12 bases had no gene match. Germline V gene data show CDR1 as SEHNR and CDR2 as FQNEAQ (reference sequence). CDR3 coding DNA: TGTGCCAGCACATCCGGGACTAGCGGAAAAGATTCCTACAATGAGCAGTTCTTC. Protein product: CASTSGTSGKDSYNEQFF.

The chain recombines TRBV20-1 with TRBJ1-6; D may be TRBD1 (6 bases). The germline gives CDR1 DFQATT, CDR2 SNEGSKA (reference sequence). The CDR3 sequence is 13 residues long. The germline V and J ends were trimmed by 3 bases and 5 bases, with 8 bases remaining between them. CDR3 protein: CSASTGNNSPLHF. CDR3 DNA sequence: TGCAGTGCTAGTACAGGGAATAATTCACCCCTCCACTTT.

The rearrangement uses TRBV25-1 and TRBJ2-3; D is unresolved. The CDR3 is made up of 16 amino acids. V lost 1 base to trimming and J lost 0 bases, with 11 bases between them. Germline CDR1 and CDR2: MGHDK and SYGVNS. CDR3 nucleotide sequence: TGTGCCAGCAGTGAATTACGGGCAGCTAGCACAGATACGCAGTATTTT. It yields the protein CASSELRAASTDTQYF.